The 31 T cell receptor beta chains listed next were all sequenced from one sample in a study of CD8 T cells in Susac syndrome. It was with random hexamers that 0.5 to 1 ug RNA was reverse transcribed. Via MiXCR, TCRdb re-called the immunoSEQ multiplex PCR reads, giving one row per CDR3 protein. Seen here are over 100,000 distinct CDR3 sequences, approximately 90% observed once, and the top ten hold about 0.11%. The sample was CD8+ T cells from PBMCs. The receptors come from a human donor in good health.

The chain couples TRBV6-1 to TRBJ1-5, with TRBD1 matching over 8 bases. J was trimmed by 4 bases and V by 6 bases; bases with no gene match: 8. Germline V gene sequence: CDR1 MNHNS, CDR2 SASEGT. CDR3 size: 15 residues. CDR3 sequence: CASRTGQGGNQPQHF. For the CDR3, the DNA is TGTGCCAGCAGAACAGGACAGGGAGGTAATCAGCCCCAGCATTTT.

J is TRBJ2-1 and V is TRBV6-2 or TRBV6-3; 10 bases agree with TRBD2. The junction had 1 base not matched to a gene; V was cut back by 6 bases and J by 2 bases. The CDR3 is made up of 14 amino acids. Looked up from germline, CDR1 is MNHEY and CDR2 is SVGEGT. This CDR3 reads CASRTSGPYNEQFF. The CDR3 DNA reads TGTGCCAGCAGGACTAGCGGGCCCTACAATGAGCAGTTCTTC.

The chain joins TRBV5-4 to TRBJ2-3; possibly TRBD2 for D (6 bases). V lost 5 bases to trimming and J lost 3 bases, with 19 bases between them. Germline CDR1 and CDR2: SGHNT and YYREEE (reference sequence). The CDR3 runs to 16 residues. The CDR3 here is CASSDGSFVRTDTQYF. The CDR3 region has the DNA TGTGCCAGCAGTGACGGGAGTTTCGTAAGGACAGATACGCAGTATTTT.

The V gene is TRBV5-1, the J gene TRBJ2-7; TRBD1 aligns across 8 bases. Germline V gives CDR1 SGHRS, CDR2 YFSETQ. V was clipped by 4 bases and J by 3 bases; unmatched bases: 6. This CDR3 has 14 residues. The CDR3 DNA follows: TGCGCCAGCAGCCTCAGGACAGGGCGCTACGAGCAGTACTTC. Translating it yields CASSLRTGRYEQYF. Supplemented by reference TRBV5-1 and TRBJ2-7, the full variable domain reads KAGVTQTPRYLIKTRGQQVTLSCSPISGHRSVSWYQQTPGQGLQFLFEYFSETQRNKGNFPGRFSGRQFSNSRSEMNVSTLELGDSALYLCASSLRTGRYEQYFGPGTRLTVT.

The chain employs TRBV7-8 and TRBJ2-5; possibly TRBD1 or TRBD2 for D (5 bases each). V dropped 5 bases and J dropped 3 bases, with 16 bases sitting between them. The CDR3 has 15 amino acids. In germline, CDR1 is SGHVS, CDR2 FQNEAQ. CDR3 sequence: CASSPTRDLKETQYF. The CDR3 coding sequence is TGTGCCAGCAGCCCCACGAGGGACCTGAAAGAGACCCAGTACTTC. The full variable domain, its missing parts supplied by reference TRBV7-8 and TRBJ2-5, is GAGVSQSPRYKVAKRGQDVALRCDPISGHVSLFWYQQALGQGPEFLTYFQNEAQLDKSGLPSDRFFAERPEGSVSTLKIQRTQQEDSAVYLCASSPTRDLKETQYFGPGTRLLVL.

This clonotype was detected only once. The gene calls are TRBV7-3 and TRBJ1-2; a weak D match, TRBD1 (5 bases). The CDR3 has 16 amino acids. The V gene lost 5 bases and the J gene lost 4 bases, with 20 bases spanning the gap. CDR1 is SGHTA, CDR2 FQGTGA, per germline. The CDR3 DNA sequence: TGTGCCAGCAGCCCCCTCGGGGGTCCGTCCTCCTATGGCTACACCTTC. This translates into CASSPLGGPSSYGYTF.

The chain is built from TRBV28 and TRBJ1-5; the D is unclear. Trimming cost V 9 bases and J 6 bases, with 12 bases left between them. The CDR3 sequence is 12 residues long. Looked up from germline, CDR1 is MDHEN and CDR2 is SYDVKM. In DNA form, the CDR3 reads TGTGCCAGTACCACCATGGGTCAGCCCCAGCATTTT. Its translation is CASTTMGQPQHF.

The chain couples TRBV24-1 to TRBJ2-5; tentatively, D is TRBD1 (6 bases). The CDR3 consists of 14 residues. The V gene's germline CDR1 is KGHDR and CDR2 SFDVKD. V gave up 8 bases and J gave up 5 bases, with 17 bases separating them. CDR3 sequence: CATTGSTGRETQYF. Here the CDR3 DNA reads TGTGCCACCACAGGGTCAACAGGGCGGGAGACCCAGTACTTC.

The chain has TRBV28 and TRBJ2-5; TRBD1 is a possible D gene (6 bases). Germline CDR1 MDHEN, CDR2 SYDVKM. This CDR3 spans 13 amino acids. V was trimmed by 6 bases and J by 9 bases, leaving 17 bases between them. CDR3 amino acids: CASRTGFGRAQYF. The CDR3 coding sequence is TGTGCCAGCAGAACAGGGTTCGGAAGGGCCCAGTACTTC.

V is TRBV12-3 or TRBV12-4 and J is TRBJ1-5; no clear D gene. This CDR3 is built from 13 residues. The ends were cut back, 1 base at V and 11 bases at J, with 12 bases in the middle. CDR3 nucleotide sequence: TGTGCCAGCAGTTTAGACGGGCCAGTGTCCCAGCATTTT. This codes for CASSLDGPVSQHF.

The chain employs TRBV24-1 and TRBJ2-3; possible D gene TRBD2, 5 bases. The CDR3 is 14 amino acids. V lost 7 bases, J lost 3 bases, and 13 bases lay in between. Germline V gives CDR1 KGHDR, CDR2 SFDVKD. CDR3 sequence reads: CATSGRGSTDTQYF. The CDR3, as DNA: TGTGCCACCAGCGGACGGGGAAGTACAGATACGCAGTATTTT.

The chain recombines TRBV10-3 with TRBJ2-1; D gene ambiguous. CDR1 and CDR2 (germline): ENHRY, SYGVKD. V lost 3 bases to trimming and J lost 5 bases, with 5 bases between them. CDR3 length: 12 residues. CDR3 region: CAISDGNNEQFF. CDR3 sequence (DNA): TGTGCCATCAGTGATGGGAACAATGAGCAGTTCTTC.

This clonotype occurred once. The chain couples TRBV6-2 or TRBV6-3 to TRBJ2-3; either TRBD1 or TRBD2 may supply D (6 bases each). There are 15 residues in the CDR3. CDR1 and CDR2 from the germline V gene are MNHEY and SVGEGT. V lost 4 bases and J lost 4, with 15 bases in between. The CDR3 here is CASSSRGPTPDTQYF. The DNA of the CDR3 is TGTGCCAGCAGTTCACGGGGGCCGACGCCAGATACGCAGTATTTT.

This chain uses TRBV7-2 with TRBJ2-7; D is ambiguous. V dropped 2 bases and J dropped 6 bases, with 11 bases sitting between them. CDR1 is SGHTA, CDR2 FQGNSA, per germline. The CDR3 length is 13 residues. The CDR3 nucleotides read TGTGCCAGCAGCTTACCTTCCGACGGCGAGCAGTACTTC. Translating it yields CASSLPSDGEQYF.

The chain combines TRBV19 with TRBJ2-1; no reliable D call. Per germline, CDR1 LNHDA and CDR2 SQIVND (reference sequence). The V end lost 0 bases, the J end lost 6 bases, and 9 bases lay between the germline ends. The CDR3 loop spans 14 amino acids. In nucleotides, the CDR3 is TGTGCCAGTAGTATAGATGGTCGACCCAATGAGCAGTTCTTC. Translation gives CASSIDGRPNEQFF.

This clonotype appeared once. The chain's CDR3 is CASSLGTSGLAKNIQYF. The CDR3 nucleotides are TGTGCCAGCAGCTTGGGGACTAGCGGGCTAGCCAAAAACATTCAGTACTTC. The V and J genes are TRBV7-9 and TRBJ2-4, with TRBD2 matching 12 bases. This CDR3 has 17 amino acids. Unmatched junction bases numbered 3, after V lost 3 bases and J lost 0 bases. Germline assignment: CDR1 SEHNR and CDR2 FQNEAQ (reference sequence).

The chain joins TRBV29-1 to TRBJ2-1; the D call may be TRBD1 or TRBD2 (5 bases each). Germline V lookup: CDR1 SQVTM, CDR2 ANQGSEA. V lost 3 bases and J lost 4, with 13 bases in between. The CDR3 is made up of 14 amino acids. The CDR3 sequence is CSVEAAWGYNEQFF. CDR3 coding DNA: TGCAGCGTTGAGGCGGCCTGGGGGTACAATGAGCAGTTCTTC.

V gene TRBV2 combines with J gene TRBJ1-1; D not resolved. Looked up from germline, CDR1 is SNHLY and CDR2 is FYNNEI. V lost 6 bases to trimming and J lost 0 bases, with 11 bases between them. CDR3 length: 14 residues. For the CDR3, the DNA is TGTGCCAGCAGAACGGACCTCATGAACACTGAAGCTTTCTTT. Amino acids: CASRTDLMNTEAFF. Combining the CDR3 with reference TRBV2 and TRBJ1-1 gives the whole variable domain EPEVTQTPSHQVTQMGQEVILRCVPISNHLYFYWYRQILGQKVEFLVSFYNNEISEKSEIFDDQFSVERPDGSNFTLKIRSTKLEDSAMYFCASRTDLMNTEAFFGQGTRLTVV.

The chain employs TRBV5-1 and TRBJ2-3; unclear D gene. The CDR3 totals 16 residues. V lost 1 base, J lost 4 bases, and 16 bases lay in between. Germline CDR1 reads SGHRS; CDR2 reads YFSETQ. This chain's CDR3 is CASSLTSFPGADTQYF. The CDR3 nucleotides read TGCGCCAGCAGCTTGACGAGTTTCCCCGGCGCAGATACGCAGTATTTT.

The chain couples TRBV5-1 to TRBJ1-2, with 7 bases fitting TRBD1. From germline, CDR1 is SGHRS and CDR2 YFSETQ. Unmatched junction bases numbered 5, after V lost 0 bases and J lost 3 bases. This CDR3 has 15 amino acids. The CDR3 spells CASSLGQGDHYGYTF. The CDR3 DNA reads TGCGCCAGCAGCTTGGGACAGGGAGATCACTATGGCTACACCTTC.

The CDR3 region has the DNA TGTGCCAGCAGCATTAGCGGGAGGATCTATGAGCAGTTCTTC. This gives the protein CASSISGRIYEQFF. J is TRBJ2-1 and V is TRBV7-9; 10 nucleotides agree with TRBD2. This CDR3 region has 14 residues. Germline trimming cut 5 bases from V and 8 bases from J; bases unmatched to any gene: 6. Germline V gives CDR1 SEHNR, CDR2 FQNEAQ (reference sequence).

V is TRBV18 and J is TRBJ2-3; D call uncertain. The V gene's germline CDR1 is KGHSH and CDR2 LQKENI. The CDR3 sequence is 13 residues long. Trimming shortened V by 2 bases and J by 7 bases, and 10 bases separated the two germline ends. The CDR3 loop reads CASSPTKENTQYF. The CDR3 DNA follows: TGTGCCAGCTCACCAACAAAAGAAAATACGCAGTATTTT.

The J gene is TRBJ2-1, the V gene TRBV7-9; 8 bases match TRBD2. There are 16 residues in the CDR3. Germline trimming cut 4 bases from V and 6 bases from J; bases unmatched to any gene: 11. Germline CDR1 SEHNR, CDR2 FQNEAQ (reference sequence). CDR3 loop: CASSSSPPSGSNEQFF. In DNA form, the CDR3 reads TGTGCCAGCAGCTCTAGCCCCCCTAGCGGGTCCAATGAGCAGTTCTTC.

V gene TRBV7-2 combines with J gene TRBJ2-7, with D unclear. The CDR3 spans 15 residues. V was shortened by 3 bases and J by 4 bases, with 16 bases between the two germline ends. Germline CDR1 reads SGHTA; CDR2 reads FQGNSA. The CDR3 coding sequence is TGTGCCAGCAGCTTTAAAGGTGATTTCCCTTACGAGCAGTACTTC. Translating it yields CASSFKGDFPYEQYF.

The DNA for the CDR3 is TGTGCCAGCAGCAAGGCAGGCCCTTTAGGACATGGCTACACCTTC. This encodes CASSKAGPLGHGYTF. This chain uses TRBV7-9 with TRBJ1-2; D call uncertain. Germline lookup yields CDR1 SEHNR and CDR2 FQNEAQ (reference sequence). Trimming shortened V by 5 bases and J by 6 bases, and 19 bases separated the two germline ends. This CDR3 has 15 amino acids.

The chain employs TRBV6-5 and TRBJ1-1; D remains unclear. This CDR3 comprises 13 residues. V shed 5 bases and J shed 0 bases, with 7 bases lying between them. The V gene's germline CDR1 is MNHEY and CDR2 SVGAGI. The CDR3 region is CASSVTMNTEAFF. CDR3 in DNA: TGTGCCAGCAGTGTGACTATGAACACTGAAGCTTTCTTT.

The chain combines TRBV19 with TRBJ1-1; D is ambiguous. CDR3 length: 15 residues. V lost 4 bases and J 4 bases, leaving 16 bases between the germline ends. The V gene's germline CDR1 is LNHDA and CDR2 SQIVND (reference sequence). CDR3 loop: CASSTLALDFTEAFF. The DNA for the CDR3 is TGTGCCAGTAGTACCCTCGCACTGGACTTCACTGAAGCTTTCTTT.

The chain uses TRBV5-1 and TRBJ2-3; no clear D. The CDR3 totals 11 residues. CDR1 and CDR2 from the germline V gene are SGHRS and YFSETQ. Trimming left V 1 base short and J 11 bases short, with 8 bases between. The CDR3 here is CASSLHTEQYF. CDR3 coding DNA: TGCGCCAGCAGCTTGCATACAGAGCAGTATTTT. Together with reference TRBV5-1 and TRBJ2-3, the CDR3 gives the full variable domain: KAGVTQTPRYLIKTRGQQVTLSCSPISGHRSVSWYQQTPGQGLQFLFEYFSETQRNKGNFPGRFSGRQFSNSRSEMNVSTLELGDSALYLCASSLHTEQYFGPGTRLTVL.

The V gene is TRBV19, the J gene TRBJ2-6; 7 bases match TRBD2. J was trimmed by 0 bases and V by 3 bases; bases with no gene match: 11. Germline V CDR1 and CDR2: LNHDA, SQIVND (reference sequence). The CDR3 totals 19 residues. This chain's CDR3 is CASSIRGEIVSSGANVLTF. CDR3 DNA: TGTGCCAGTAGTATCCGGGGGGAGATAGTGTCCTCTGGGGCCAACGTCCTGACTTTC. Drawing the rest from reference TRBV19 and TRBJ2-6, the complete variable domain is DGGITQSPKYLFRKEGQNVTLSCEQNLNHDAMYWYRQDPGQGLRLIYYSQIVNDFQKGDIAEGYSVSREKKESFPLTVTSAQKNPTAFYLCASSIRGEIVSSGANVLTFGAGSRLTVL.

CDR3: CASSPRVSDSEQFF. CDR3 DNA: TGTGCCAGCTCACCACGGGTCTCCGACAGTGAGCAGTTCTTC. V and J are TRBV18 and TRBJ2-1, with D possibly TRBD1 on 5 matching bases. Germline-derived CDR1 and CDR2 are KGHSH and LQKENI. The CDR3 has 14 amino acids. V was shortened by 1 base and J by 9 bases, with 13 bases between the two germline ends.

This clonotype appeared a single time. V is TRBV29-1 and J is TRBJ1-2; 9 bases are shared with TRBD1. The CDR3 extends over 14 amino acids. With 4 bases clipped from V and 4 bases from J, the junction kept 7 bases outside the gene matches. Looked up from germline, CDR1 is SQVTM and CDR2 is ANQGSEA. CDR3 protein: CSVATGTGTYGYTF. The CDR3 DNA is TGCAGCGTTGCAACCGGGACAGGGACCTATGGCTACACCTTC.